Shown below are 17 T cell receptor beta chains from a single sample sequenced in a study of breast tumors, draining lymph nodes, adjacent tissues. A single record per CDR3 protein comes from TCRdb applying MiXCR to the multiplex PCR reads. The sample has roughly 260,000 distinct CDR3 sequences, 30% seen once. Breast cancer patients provided tissue from their axillary draining lymph nodes. The sequencing sample was made of axillary lymph node tissue. Receptors were obtained from a female donor with breast cancer. Some clones in this sample may be carry-over from other donors' samples.

This clonotype occurred a few times. This chain connects TRBV18 to TRBJ2-5; D tentatively reads TRBD1 or TRBD2 (6 bases each). V dropped 3 bases and J dropped 2 bases, with 19 bases sitting between them. Germline V gives CDR1 KGHSH, CDR2 LQKENI. This CDR3 has 17 amino acids. This chain's CDR3 is CASSPGWTGARQETQYF. The CDR3 nucleotides are TGTGCCAGCTCACCTGGGTGGACGGGGGCGAGGCAAGAGACCCAGTACTTC.

This clonotype appeared many times. This chain connects TRBV6-5 to TRBJ1-5; D not resolved. CDR3 length: 13 residues. Germline V gene data show CDR1 as MNHEY and CDR2 as SVGAGI. V was shortened by 4 bases and J by 6 bases, with 10 bases between the two germline ends. The CDR3 sequence is CASSSRRTQPQHF. The CDR3, as DNA: TGTGCCAGCAGTTCTCGGCGAACTCAGCCCCAGCATTTT.

This clonotype was counted a few times. This chain uses TRBV6-5 with TRBJ2-1; 7 bases are shared with TRBD2. There are 14 residues in the CDR3. Germline V gene sequence: CDR1 MNHEY, CDR2 SVGAGI. V shed 6 bases, J shed 11 bases, and the junction held 13 bases outside the gene matches. Written as DNA, the CDR3 is TGTGCCAGCAGCCGGGTCCAACTAGCGACGCAGCAGTTCTTC. Translating it yields CASSRVQLATQQFF.

This clonotype has more than one count but fewer than ten. This chain links TRBV5-1 with TRBJ2-5, with TRBD1 identical over 9 bases. The germline gives CDR1 SGHRS, CDR2 YFSETQ. This CDR3 is built from 15 residues. V shed 4 bases, J shed 3 bases, and the junction held 7 bases outside the gene matches. The CDR3 reads CASSPFGTGKETQYF. CDR3 in DNA: TGCGCCAGCAGCCCTTTCGGGACAGGGAAAGAGACCCAGTACTTC.

In this sample, this clonotype turned up a few times. This could be a read error, since a much larger clone is one nucleotide away. This likely comes from a read error, as the CDR3 has no conserved phenylalanine or tryptophan at its end. The genes are TRBV19 and TRBJ1-4; no clear D gene. The CDR3 contains 15 residues. Germline CDR1 is LNHDA and CDR2 is SQIVND (reference sequence). The V end was cut by 5 bases, the J end by 3 bases, with 13 bases between. The CDR3 here is CASSPRPAANEKLFS. CDR3 sequence (DNA): TGTGCCAGTAGTCCTAGACCGGCGGCTAATGAAAAACTGTTTTCT.

Concerning this clonotype itself: This could be a read error, since a much larger clone is one nucleotide away. The conserved closing phenylalanine or tryptophan is absent in this CDR3, likely reflecting a read error. The chain joins TRBV6-6 to TRBJ2-7, with 11 bases that match TRBD1. Germline lookup yields CDR1 MNHNY and CDR2 SVGAGI (reference sequence). The V segment lost 7 bases and the J segment 4 bases; nucleotides outside the gene matches: 6. The CDR3 extends over 14 amino acids. CDR3 loop: CASNGGQGEYEQYL. The CDR3 DNA sequence: TGTGCCAGCAACGGGGGACAGGGGGAGTACGAGCAGTACCTC.

Remarks on this clonotype: It may be a read error: a sequence one base away is much more abundant. This chain links TRBV18 with TRBJ1-6; D remains unclear. Germline assignment: CDR1 KGHSH and CDR2 LQKENI. There are 13 residues in the CDR3. CDR3 region: CAGSPMEDSPLHF. The CDR3 DNA reads TGTGCCGGCTCACCAATGGAGGACTCTCCCCTCCACTTT.

This clonotype was counted a single time. A read error may explain this, as a much larger clone is one base away. The chain links TRBV20-1 to TRBJ2-1; unclear D gene. V gave up 5 bases and J gave up 9 bases, with 20 bases separating them. CDR3 size: 14 residues. From germline, CDR1 is DFQATT and CDR2 SNEGSKA (reference sequence). The CDR3: CSAPGLLGLTEQFF. CDR3 nucleotide sequence: TGCAGTGCTCCGGGCCTTTTAGGGTTGACTGAGCAGTTCTTC.

Turning to this clonotype: The conserved final phenylalanine or tryptophan is absent from the CDR3, which likely points to a read error. The DNA is omitted, as the CDR3 cannot be located on it reliably, and the CDR3 follows TCRdb's listing. The chain is built from TRBV10-1 and TRBJ2-7. Germline loops: CDR1 WNHNN, CDR2 SYGVQD (reference sequence). Counting both end residues, the CDR3 totals 16 amino acids. The CDR3 here is CASGSVEVTEAASSTS.

This clonotype was seen many times. The rearrangement links TRBV6-5 to TRBJ2-7; TRBD2 might be the D (6 bases). Deletions cut 5 bases from V and 2 bases from J, with 13 bases between. The CDR3 extends over 14 amino acids. Germline CDR1 MNHEY, CDR2 SVGAGI. The CDR3 region is CASSIAETAYEQYF. Here the CDR3 DNA reads TGTGCCAGCAGTATAGCGGAGACCGCCTACGAGCAGTACTTC.

This clonotype was counted a single time. The CDR3 here is CASSDGRGTSGNYNEQFF. In DNA form, the CDR3 reads TGCGCCAGCAGCGACGGTCGTGGGACTAGCGGGAACTACAATGAGCAGTTCTTC. This chain connects TRBV5-1 to TRBJ2-1; 13 positions match TRBD2. The CDR3 extends over 18 amino acids. The germline CDR1 and CDR2 sequences are SGHRS and YFSETQ. Trimming removed 4 bases from V and 3 bases from J; junction bases left unmatched: 10.

This clonotype was found many times. The genes are TRBV24-1 and TRBJ2-5, with TRBD1 identical over 8 bases. J was trimmed by 3 bases and V by 5 bases; bases with no gene match: 10. The CDR3 length is 16 residues. Germline values: CDR1 KGHDR, CDR2 SFDVKD. The CDR3 protein is CATSGIRGLGKETQYF. In DNA form, the CDR3 reads TGTGCCACCAGTGGCATCAGGGGGCTCGGGAAAGAGACCCAGTACTTC.

With respect to this clonotype: One junction end disagrees with the germline gene, perhaps due to a read error. The genes are TRBV7-7 and TRBJ2-1; TRBD2 matches at 15 bases. The CDR3 consists of 17 residues. Per the germline V gene, CDR1 is SSHAT and CDR2 is FNYEAQ (reference sequence). In nucleotides, the CDR3 is TGTGCTAGCAGCCAAGGACTAGCGGGAGGGCACCCCAATGAGCAGTTCTTC. It yields the protein CASSQGLAGGHPNEQFF.

To note about this clonotype: A much larger clone lies a single base off, so this may be a read error. V usage is TRBV7-2 and J usage is TRBJ1-6, with TRBD1 matching over 7 bases. The germline V gene has CDR1 SGHTA and CDR2 FQGNSA. The CDR3 covers 18 residues. The CDR3 is CASSQVLPGGSYNPPLHF. The CDR3 coding sequence is TGCGCCAGCAGCCAAGTCCTACCAGGGGGGTCCTATAATCCACCCCTCCACTTT.

This clonotype has at least ten counts. The genes are TRBV20-1 and TRBJ2-3, with a possible D match to TRBD1 (6 bases). In germline, CDR1 is DFQATT, CDR2 SNEGSKA (reference sequence). This CDR3 is 15 amino acids long. The V and J ends lost 2 bases and 6 bases respectively, with 18 bases between them. CDR3 DNA sequence: TGCAGTGCTAGACCTCCCGGGACAATTCAGGATACGCAGTATTTT. Its translation: CSARPPGTIQDTQYF.

At least ten counts were recorded for this clonotype. This rearrangement joins TRBV19 to TRBJ2-2; 7 nucleotides match TRBD2. Trimming cost V 5 bases and J 3 bases; bases outside gene matches: 3. Germline V gives CDR1 LNHDA, CDR2 SQIVND (reference sequence). The CDR3 runs 14 residues. CDR3 sequence (DNA): TGTGCCAGTAGTGGGAGGGGCGACACCGGGGAGCTGTTTTTT. Its protein product is CASSGRGDTGELFF.

The chain links TRBV20-1 to TRBJ1-4; perhaps TRBD1 as D (6 bases). Germline V gene lookup returns CDR1 DFQATT and CDR2 SNEGSKA (reference sequence). This CDR3 has 14 amino acids. The ends were cut back, 6 bases at V and 0 bases at J, with 11 bases in the middle. The DNA of the CDR3 is TGCAGTGCCCCCCACAGGGCAACTAATGAAAAACTGTTTTTT. Its translation is CSAPHRATNEKLFF.